A selection of T cell receptor beta chains follows, all from one sample in a study of tumor and adjacent non-tumor tissue in lung cancer. TCRdb re-derived calls from the multiplex PCR reads in MiXCR, one entry per CDR3 protein. The table records 90,000 to 100,000 distinct CDR3 sequences, about 80% of them present only once. The sequencing input was distant non-tumor lung tissue. These receptors all come from a man aged 55 to 70 with small cell lung cancer. CDR3s include the opening cysteine and the closing phenylalanine or tryptophan. The D gene is left open where the match is weak. Some rows have no size entry. The others give once, few or many, or a class for an expanded clone.

TRBJ1-2	NA	NA	TRBV5-1	TGCGCCACCCCACAAGAGGGAGGAATGCTTGGCTACACGTTC	CATPQEGGMLGYTF
TRBJ2-3	NA	NA	TRBV7-3	TGTGCCAGCAGCTCCCTACAGTGTGAAGGAGATACGCAGTATTTT	CASSSLQCEGDTQYF
TRBJ1-2	NA	NA	TRBV12-3/TRBV12-4	TGTGCCGGCAGTTTGGTGGCAGGGGTTGGTTACACCTTC	CAGSLVAGVGYTF
TRBJ2-4	TRBD2	NA	TRBV6-1	TGTGCCAGCAATGAAGCGTGGGAGGGGCACATTCAATACTTC	CASNEAWEGHIQYF
TRBJ2-1	TRBD2	once	TRBV11-2	TGTGCCAGCAGCTTAGGAGTGGCGGGAGGCTACTACTACATTGAGCTGTTCTTC	CASSLGVAGGYYYIELFF
TRBJ2-1	NA	NA	TRBV11-2	TGTGTCAGCAGCCTTTCTAGAGGGAGTTTACCTGAGCAGTTCTTC	CVSSLSRGSLPEQFF
TRBJ2-5	NA	NA	TRBV12-3/TRBV12-4	TGTGCCAGCAGCACCTACCCCGGGAGCGAAGAGACCCAGTGCTTC	CASSTYPGSEETQCF
TRBJ2-3	NA	NA	TRBV10-2	TGCGTCAGCAGCGACGTAATTACGCAGTATTTT	CVSSDVITQYF
TRBJ1-4	NA	few	TRBV11-2	TGTGCCAGCAACCAGTTTGATGGGATGAGTGAAGAACTGTTTTTT	CASNQFDGMSEELFF
TRBJ2-5	TRBD1	NA	TRBV12-3/TRBV12-4	TGTAGCGGCAATTTAATGGACAGGGAAGAGATCCAGTACTTC	CSGNLMDREEIQYF
TRBJ2-7	NA	NA	TRBV6-2/TRBV6-3	TGTGCCAGCAAGATATCGGGTGCCCGTATGGAGCAGTACTTC	CASKISGARMEQYF
TRBJ2-2	NA	NA	TRBV12-3/TRBV12-4	TGTGCCAGCAGTTTATGGCACATCCTTACTAGCATCGGGGAGCTGTTTTTT	CASSLWHILTSIGELFF
TRBJ2-1	TRBD2	many	TRBV6-2/TRBV6-3	TGTGCCAGCAGTCTACAGGGACTAGCGGGAGGGGTTGAGCAGTTCTTC	CASSLQGLAGGVEQFF
TRBJ1-5	TRBD1	NA	TRBV30	TGTGCCCGGAGTGGTGGGACAGGGGGCAATCAGCCCCAGCATTTT	CARSGGTGGNQPQHF
TRBJ2-1	NA	NA	TRBV10-2	TGCGCCATATACGAGACTGGCCATGGTGAGCAGTTCTTC	CAIYETGHGEQFF
TRBJ2-3	NA	NA	TRBV5-1	TGCGCCAGCAGCCGACTAGGCGCCACAGATACGCAATATTTT	CASSRLGATDTQYF
TRBJ2-1	TRBD2	NA	TRBV6-5	TGTAACAGCAGTTCTAATAGCGGGAGGGGTCCCAGCTATGAGCAGTTCTTC	CNSSSNSGRGPSYEQFF
TRBJ2-1	TRBD2	many	TRBV10-1	TGCGCCACGAGGACTAGCAAGTACAATGAGCAGTTCTTC	CATRTSKYNEQFF
TRBJ2-3	NA	NA	TRBV6-1	TGTGCCAGCACCGCACCTAGCGAAGGAACAAATACGCAGTACTTT	CASTAPSEGTNTQYF
TRBJ1-4	NA	NA	TRBV5-4	TGTGCCAGCAGCTTGAAGGTTGGGGGTGAAAAACTGTTTTTT	CASSLKVGGEKLFF
TRBJ2-3	NA	NA	TRBV7-8	TGTGCCAGCAGCTTAGCCCCCTCAGGAGATAGGCAGTATTTT	CASSLAPSGDRQYF
TRBJ1-4	NA	NA	TRBV11-2	TGTGCCTCGAGGAGGACAACTAATGAAAAACTGTTTTTT	CASRRTTNEKLFF
TRBJ2-1	NA	NA	TRBV6-2/TRBV6-3	TGTGCTAGCAGTTACTCGAAATCAGGTAGTCTGCTATATGAGGAGTTCTTC	CASSYSKSGSLLYEEFF
TRBJ1-5	NA	many	TRBV6-6	TGTGCCAGCAGCCCCGCGGGTAGCAATCAGCCCCAGCATTTT	CASSPAGSNQPQHF
TRBJ1-5	NA	NA	TRBV12-3/TRBV12-4	TGTGCCAACAGTTTAGCGCAAGGGTGCCGACAGCCCCAGCATTTT	CANSLAQGCRQPQHF
TRBJ1-1	NA	NA	TRBV4-1	TGCCCCAGCAGCCAGGCTGGACAGCTAAACACTGAAGCTTTCTTT	CPSSQAGQLNTEAFF
TRBJ2-1	TRBD1	NA	TRBV5-4	TGTGCCAGGAGCTCTAAACAGGGGGACAATGAGGAGTTCTTC	CARSSKQGDNEEFF
TRBJ2-1	TRBD2	many	TRBV20-1	TGCAGTGCTAGATCGGGACTAGCGGGAAATGAGCAGTTCTTC	CSARSGLAGNEQFF
TRBJ2-3	TRBD2	many	TRBV29-1	TGCAGCGTTGAGTCTAGCGGTGGCACAGATACGCAGTATTTT	CSVESSGGTDTQYF
TRBJ1-1	NA	NA	TRBV12-3/TRBV12-4	TGTGCCAGCAGTTTAAGGCGCCTGAACACTGAACCTTTCTTT	CASSLRRLNTEPFF
TRBJ1-3	NA	few	TRBV6-6	TGCGCCAGCAGTTGGGACATGGCTGGAAACACCATATATTTT	CASSWDMAGNTIYF
TRBJ2-1	NA	NA	TRBV7-8	TGTGCCAGCAGCTCGAATCCCGTAGCGAGGAATGAGCAGTTCTTC	CASSSNPVARNEQFF
TRBJ2-2	TRBD2	few	TRBV12-3/TRBV12-4	TGTGCCAGTAGGAAGGCCCCCGGACTAGCGGGAAAGGGGGCCGGGGAGCTGTTTTTT	CASRKAPGLAGKGAGELFF
TRBJ2-2	TRBD2	few	TRBV20-1	TGCAGTGCTAGAGTTGGGACTAGCGGGAGGGCCCTAACCGGGGAGCTGTTTTTT	CSARVGTSGRALTGELFF
TRBJ2-1	TRBD2	NA	TRBV4-2	TGTGCCAGCAGTCAAGATAACACTAGCGAGAGATCTGAGCAGTTCTTC	CASSQDNTSERSEQFF
TRBJ2-5	TRBD2	NA	TRBV11-2	TGTGCCAGCTGCTCCCTGGTATTAGCGGGAGGTGAGACCCAGTACTTC	CASCSLVLAGGETQYF
TRBJ2-1	NA	NA	TRBV11-2	TGTGCCAACAGCTTAGTGGAGCTTGCCACGGCCAATGAACAGTTCTTC	CANSLVELATANEQFF
TRBJ2-1	NA	few	TRBV6-5	TGTGCCAGCAGTTACTCGATCTGGGGACCGGCAGACAATGAGCAGTTCTTC	CASSYSIWGPADNEQFF
TRBJ2-1	TRBD2	NA	TRBV2	TGTGCCAGCAGTAGGACTAGCGGGGTCGGGAATGAGCAGCTCTTC	CASSRTSGVGNEQLF
TRBJ2-7	NA	many	TRBV14	TGTGCCAGCAGCGCCGATCGGGTAGACGAGCAGTACTTC	CASSADRVDEQYF
TRBJ1-1	NA	NA	TRBV12-3/TRBV12-4	TGTGCTAGCACCCGAACAGGGAACATTGAAGCTTTCTTT	CASTRTGNIEAFF
TRBJ2-1	NA	NA	TRBV5-4	TGTGCCACCCGCCTCCGGGACAGAACTAGCAGTGAGCATTTCTTT	CATRLRDRTSSEHFF